The 27 T cell receptor beta chains in this list originate from one sample, sequenced in a study of blood T cells in healthy people across ages (dated by TCRdb to about 2015). The library came from 5' RACE. TCRdb names Illumina HiSeq 2500 as the instrument used. The second PCR ran for about 6 to 12 cycles and used a J-beta primer mix along with a sample-barcoded 5' primer. The public sequencing data were trimmed at Q25 with fastp and processed into clonotypes with MiXCR by TCRdb, which kept only in-frame beta chains. Each record represents a unique CDR3 protein, reported with the most common genes and DNA among its rows. The sample table lists approximately 1.5 million distinct CDR3 sequences, 30% to 40% of them with a count of one. 11% of the sample goes to the ten largest clones. The sample taken for sequencing was blood. Every receptor here comes from a woman under 40 in good health.

The chain carries TRBV2 and TRBJ1-6, with D maybe TRBD1 (6 bases). The CDR3 runs 15 residues. Per the germline V gene, CDR1 is SNHLY and CDR2 is FYNNEI. Trimming left V 7 bases short and J 0 bases short, with 10 bases between. The CDR3 DNA follows: TGTGCCAGCAAGACAGGAAGCTCCTATAATTCACCCCTCCACTTT. Protein: CASKTGSSYNSPLHF.

As to this clonotype: At one boundary the junction diverges from the germline segment, which might be a read error. The chain combines TRBV24-1 with TRBJ2-3; D is perhaps TRBD1 or TRBD2 (6 bases each). The CDR3 totals 14 residues. The germline CDR1 and CDR2 sequences are KGHDR and SFDVKD. CDR3 amino acids: CATSEGGRTDTRYF. The CDR3 DNA sequence: TGTGCCACCAGTGAAGGGGGGAGGACAGATACGCGGTATTTT.

The chain joins TRBV9 to TRBJ2-1; 10 positions match TRBD2. This CDR3 has 16 residues. The germline CDR1 and CDR2 sequences are SGDLS and YYNGEE. V was clipped by 6 bases and J by 4 bases; unmatched bases: 10. CDR3 nucleotides: TGTGCCAGCACCGGGGCAATAGCGGGAGGTTACAATGAGCAGTTCTTC. Its translation is CASTGAIAGGYNEQFF.

On this clonotype itself: A much larger clone differs by one base, so this may be a read error. The V call is TRBV20-1, the J call TRBJ2-7; 8 bases align to TRBD1. This CDR3 has 12 residues. Germline-derived CDR1 and CDR2 are DFQATT and SNEGSKA (reference sequence). The DNA of the CDR3 is TGCAGGGCCGTACAGGGGGTCGACGAGCAGTACTTC. It is translated as CRAVQGVDEQYF.

Concerning this clonotype itself: The junction and the germline gene differ at one end; a read error may be behind it. The chain is built from TRBV7-9 and TRBJ2-7; the D gene is possibly TRBD1 (5 bases). CDR1 SEHNR and CDR2 FQNEAQ come from the germline V gene (reference sequence). The length of the CDR3 is 13 residues. The CDR3 sequence: CVSSPRTSYEQYF. The CDR3 nucleotides read TGTGTCAGCAGCCCCAGGACAAGCTACGAGCAGTACTTC.

The V call is TRBV20-1, the J call TRBJ1-2; possible D gene TRBD1, 6 bases. The CDR3 length is 11 residues. Looked up from germline, CDR1 is DFQATT and CDR2 is SNEGSKA (reference sequence). In DNA, the CDR3 is TGCGGAGGAACAGGGTTCTATGGCTACACCTTC. This codes for CGGTGFYGYTF.

This clonotype was counted a few times. The genes are TRBV5-1 and TRBJ2-7, with 8 bases aligning to TRBD2. Germline trimming cut 1 base from V and 4 bases from J; bases unmatched to any gene: 13. The CDR3 contains 17 residues. The germline V gene encodes CDR1 SGHRS and CDR2 YFSETQ. The CDR3 region is CASSLRSSGRAGYEQYF. Here the CDR3 DNA reads TGCGCCAGCAGCTTGCGATCTTCCGGGAGGGCCGGTTACGAGCAGTACTTC.

CDR3 residues: CSVGGGVTSGHNEQFF. In DNA, the CDR3 is TGCAGCGTTGGAGGCGGGGTGACTAGCGGCCACAATGAGCAGTTCTTC. The chain carries TRBV29-1 and TRBJ2-1, with 9 bases matching TRBD2. The germline V gene encodes CDR1 SQVTM and CDR2 ANQGSEA. The trim removed 4 bases at V and 5 bases at J, leaving 12 bases unmatched. This CDR3 has 16 amino acids.

The gene calls are TRBV5-1 and TRBJ2-5, with D perhaps TRBD1 or TRBD2 (6 bases each). The V gene lost 9 bases and the J gene lost 4 bases, with 22 bases spanning the gap. This CDR3 spans 15 amino acids. Germline V gives CDR1 SGHRS, CDR2 YFSETQ. The CDR3: CATKAGDFGGETQYF. The CDR3 DNA is TGCGCCACAAAAGCAGGGGACTTCGGGGGAGAGACCCAGTACTTC.

This clonotype was counted between two and nine times. V and J are TRBV3-1 and TRBJ2-5, with TRBD2 matching over 7 bases. Germline V gene lookup returns CDR1 LGHDT and CDR2 YNNKEL (reference sequence). The CDR3 contains 17 residues. After removal of 5 bases from V and 3 bases from J, the junction contained 15 bases not matched to a gene. The CDR3 region is CASSAQRRRGREETQYF. CDR3 DNA sequence: TGTGCCAGCAGCGCCCAGCGGCGGCGGGGGAGGGAAGAGACCCAGTACTTC.

As concerns this clonotype: No conserved phenylalanine or tryptophan is present at the end of the CDR3, so a read error is the likely explanation. The J gene is TRBJ2-3, the V gene TRBV3-1; D could derive from TRBD1 or TRBD2 (5 bases each). This CDR3 has 17 amino acids. CDR1 and CDR2 (germline): LGHDT, YNNKEL (reference sequence). Trimming took 4 bases from V and 4 from J, leaving 21 bases between them. CDR3 in amino acids: CASSLPKGPMNPDTQYL. Written as DNA, the CDR3 is TGTGCCAGCAGCCTCCCAAAGGGACCGATGAACCCAGATACGCAGTATTTG.

The count of this clonotype is one. The V call is TRBV6-1, the J call TRBJ1-1; D might be TRBD1 (5 bases). Trimming took 0 bases from V and 8 from J, leaving 10 bases between them. This CDR3 spans 13 amino acids. The V gene's germline CDR1 is MNHNS and CDR2 SASEGT. The CDR3 spells CASSEAPTEEAFF. The DNA for the CDR3 is TGTGCCAGCAGTGAAGCGCCGACAGAGGAAGCTTTCTTT.

This clonotype was seen many times. This rearrangement joins TRBV20-1 to TRBJ2-7; D unresolved. This CDR3 comprises 11 residues. CDR1 is DFQATT, CDR2 SNEGSKA, per germline (reference sequence). V dropped 3 bases and J dropped 3 bases, with 6 bases sitting between them. The CDR3 DNA reads as TGCAGTGCTAGTTTACTCTACGAGCAGTACTTC. Protein product: CSASLLYEQYF.

This clonotype was found many times. This chain joins TRBV9 and TRBJ2-5; possibly TRBD2 for D (5 bases). CDR1 is SGDLS, CDR2 YYNGEE, per germline. CDR3 length: 12 amino acids. The germline V and J ends were trimmed by 5 bases and 4 bases, with 9 bases remaining between them. CDR3 protein: CASSASGETQYF. In DNA, the CDR3 is TGTGCCAGCAGTGCGAGCGGAGAGACCCAGTACTTC.

This clonotype showed up just a few times. The V gene is TRBV6-1, the J gene TRBJ1-4, with D possibly matching TRBD1 (5 bases). Trimming removed 6 bases at V and 6 bases at J, with 17 bases between. The CDR3 runs 15 residues. CDR1 and CDR2 from the germline V gene are MNHNS and SASEGT. The CDR3 here is CASSYIGVTDEKLFF. As DNA, the CDR3 is TGTGCCAGCAGCTACATAGGGGTTACTGATGAAAAACTGTTTTTT.

A note on this clonotype: One end of the junction varies from germline; a read error may be responsible. The chain links TRBV7-9 to TRBJ1-1; possibly TRBD1 for D (5 bases). CDR1 and CDR2 from the germline V gene are SEHNR and FQNEAQ (reference sequence). The CDR3 loop spans 15 amino acids. Written as DNA, the CDR3 is TGTGCCAGCAACTTAGTATGGGGGTGGGACACTGAAGCTTTCTTT. Its translation is CASNLVWGWDTEAFF.

This clonotype was counted at least ten times. V gene TRBV29-1 combines with J gene TRBJ2-1, with D uncertain. Trimming cost V 6 bases and J 6 bases, with 9 bases left between them. Germline CDR1 is SQVTM and CDR2 is ANQGSEA. The CDR3 loop spans 11 amino acids. CDR3 region: CSVASTNEQFF. The DNA of the CDR3 is TGCAGCGTGGCCTCGACCAATGAGCAGTTCTTC.

This chain connects TRBV28 to TRBJ2-1; 13 positions agree with TRBD2. V lost 5 bases to trimming and J lost 2 bases; unmatched junction nucleotides: 9. This CDR3 comprises 18 residues. CDR1 is MDHEN and CDR2 is SYDVKM in the germline V gene. The CDR3: CASSLRTSGRVAYNEQFF. In DNA, the CDR3 is TGTGCCAGCAGTCTTAGGACTAGCGGGAGAGTAGCCTACAATGAGCAGTTCTTC.

V gene TRBV29-1 combines with J gene TRBJ2-1; D may be TRBD1 (5 bases). In germline, CDR1 is SQVTM, CDR2 ANQGSEA. Trimming removed 3 bases from V and 8 bases from J, with 14 bases in between. This CDR3 has 13 residues. The CDR3, as DNA: TGCAGCGTTGACTACAGGCCTGGGGATGAGCAGTTCTTC. Its translation: CSVDYRPGDEQFF.

This clonotype was observed a few times. CDR3 in amino acids: CASSDSGLAAEQFF. Here the CDR3 DNA reads TGTGCCAGCAGTGACTCGGGACTAGCGGCTGAGCAGTTCTTC. The chain uses TRBV6-4 and TRBJ2-1; the match to TRBD2 covers 11 bases. Per germline, CDR1 MRHNA and CDR2 SNTAGT. This CDR3 region has 14 residues. The ends lost 0 bases at V and 9 bases at J; junction bases unmatched: 1.

This chain uses TRBV20-1 with TRBJ2-5; D tentatively reads TRBD1 or TRBD2 (5 bases each). The end of the DNA is better explained by TRBJ2-4, so the J call may be wrong. This CDR3 region has 13 residues. Germline V CDR1 and CDR2: DFQATT, SNEGSKA (reference sequence). The CDR3, as DNA: TGCAGTGCTAGCACCGGGACCGAGCACATTCAGTACTTC. It codes for CSASTGTEHIQYF.

The chain links TRBV20-1 to TRBJ2-1; tentative D call: TRBD2 (5 bases). Germline V gene lookup returns CDR1 DFQATT and CDR2 SNEGSKA (reference sequence). V was trimmed by 6 bases and J by 2 bases, leaving 14 bases between them. This CDR3 has 14 amino acids. The CDR3 sequence: CSAPFEGAYNEQFF. CDR3 DNA: TGCAGTGCCCCTTTTGAGGGAGCCTACAATGAGCAGTTCTTC.

This clonotype was counted between two and nine times. The J gene is TRBJ2-7, the V gene TRBV6-2 or TRBV6-3; weak D call: TRBD2 (6 bases). The CDR3 spans 14 residues. V shed 2 bases and J shed 4 bases, with 12 bases lying between them. The germline gives CDR1 MNHEY, CDR2 SVGEGT. Here the CDR3 DNA reads TGTGCCAGCAGTTACCGGTCGGAGGGGTACGAGCAGTACTTC. Its translation: CASSYRSEGYEQYF.

This clonotype was seen at least ten times. V and J are TRBV29-1 and TRBJ2-1; no definite D call. CDR3 length: 15 residues. V lost 2 bases to trimming and J lost 3 bases, with 14 bases between them. Looked up from germline, CDR1 is SQVTM and CDR2 is ANQGSEA. The CDR3 region has the DNA TGCAGCGTTGAACCTGGGGATGGGATCTACAATGAGCAGTTCTTC. It specifies CSVEPGDGIYNEQFF.

Of note for this clonotype: This could be a read error, since a much larger clone is one nucleotide away. The chain joins TRBV29-1 to TRBJ2-3; D uncertain. V dropped 8 bases and J dropped 4 bases, with 13 bases sitting between them. Per germline, CDR1 SQVTM and CDR2 ANQGSEA. The CDR3 loop spans 12 amino acids. This CDR3 reads CSLKSEPDTQYF. DNA for the CDR3: TGCAGCCTAAAGTCGGAACCAGATACGCAGTATTTT.

This clonotype has a handful of counts. CDR3 sequence (DNA): TGCGCCAGCAGCCAAGAGGGATCCGATACGCAGTATTTT. As protein: CASSQEGSDTQYF. The chain is built from TRBV4-1 and TRBJ2-3, with unresolved D. Germline V lookup: CDR1 MGHRA, CDR2 YSYEKL. CDR3 length: 13 amino acids. The V end lost 0 bases, the J end lost 6 bases, and 7 bases lay between the germline ends.

V usage is TRBV15 and J usage is TRBJ1-2; D gene ambiguous. Germline V CDR1 and CDR2: LNHNV, YYDKDF (reference sequence). V lost 0 bases to trimming and J lost 0 bases, with 8 bases between them. This CDR3 is 15 amino acids long. The CDR3 DNA follows: TGTGCCACCAGCAGAGATCTAGAGGCTAACTATGGCTACACCTTC. It translates to CATSRDLEANYGYTF.